Listed below are T cell receptor beta chains from one sample, sequenced in a study of siplizumab effects on memory and regulatory T cells. Clones were read by immunoSEQ multiplex PCR, and TCRdb kept only the in-frame ones, dropping some. The sample lists some 100,000 clones, about 94% occurring once. The sample consisted of non-Treg CD4+ T cells sorted from blood. The receptor set was obtained from a human donor in good health. Both conserved end residues are part of each CDR3. A D gene is named only where the DNA matches it firmly. Only part of the rows carry a size: once, few, many, or a class if the clone is expanded.

D,V,J,size,DNA,CDR3
TRBD1,TRBV2,TRBJ1-3,-,TGTGCCAGCAGTCCACGGACAGGACACTCTGGAAACACCATATATTTT,CASSPRTGHSGNTIYF
TRBD2,TRBV11-3,TRBJ2-5,-,TGTGCCAGCAGCTCAAGCGGGGGGGCCGCCCAAGAGACCCAGTACTTC,CASSSSGGAAQETQYF
-,TRBV6-1,TRBJ1-1,-,TGTGCCAGCAGTGGACAGAGCATGAACACTGAAGCTTTCTTT,CASSGQSMNTEAFF
-,TRBV12-5,TRBJ2-2,-,TGTGCTAGTGGTTTGGTACTAGGTGGGGATCTGGGGGAGCTGTTTTTT,CASGLVLGGDLGELFF
-,TRBV2,TRBJ1-1,-,TGTGCCAGCAGTGTGGAACAGGGGAACACTGAAGCTTTCTTT,CASSVEQGNTEAFF
-,TRBV7-9,TRBJ1-6,once,TGTGCCAGCAGCCTAGGGGACGGACGGGTTGTCCCCCTCCACTTT,CASSLGDGRVVPLHF
-,TRBV9,TRBJ2-7,-,TGTGCCAGCAGCGTAGATAGCCGGACCTACGAGCAGTACTTC,CASSVDSRTYEQYF
-,TRBV5-1,TRBJ1-1,-,TGCGCCAGCAGCTTGGCGGGCTTTGGGGAAACGAACACTGAAGCTTTCTTT,CASSLAGFGETNTEAFF
TRBD1,TRBV5-6,TRBJ1-4,once,TGTGCCAGCAGCCCCGACAGGGGTTATGAAAAACTGTTTTTT,CASSPDRGYEKLFF
-,TRBV7-3,TRBJ2-1,once,TGTGCCAGCAGCTTAGCGGGACAGTACAATGAGCAGTTCTTC,CASSLAGQYNEQFF
-,TRBV7-3,TRBJ2-6,-,TGTGCCAGCAGCTGGAACAGGGGGGCCAACGTCCTGACTTTC,CASSWNRGANVLTF
TRBD2,TRBV19,TRBJ2-2,once,TGTGCCAGTAGTATCCCCCAGGGGGCTAGCGGGGGCCCGAACACCGGGGAGCTGTTTTTT,CASSIPQGASGGPNTGELFF
TRBD1,TRBV9,TRBJ2-6,-,TGTGCCAGCAGCGTGGACAGGGGTAACTCTGGGGCCAACGTCCTGACTTTC,CASSVDRGNSGANVLTF
-,TRBV2,TRBJ2-3,once,TGTGCCAGCACCCTCCAGGCCAGGGTCTCAGATACGCAGTATTTT,CASTLQARVSDTQYF
-,TRBV7-2,TRBJ2-5,-,TGTGCCAGCAGCCGGCGGACTCCCACGGGGGAGACCCAGTACTTC,CASSRRTPTGETQYF
-,TRBV4-3,TRBJ1-1,-,TGCGCCAGCAGCCAAGGTTGGAGCACTGAAGCTTTCTTT,CASSQGWSTEAFF
-,TRBV5-4,TRBJ2-7,-,TGTGCCAGCAGCTTGATGGAGGAGCAGCAGTACTTC,CASSLMEEQQYF